What follows are 25 T cell receptor beta chains derived from one specimen sequenced in a study of OX40 agonist ivuxolimab in advanced cancers. TCRdb keeps only in-frame clones here, not all; method: immunoSEQ multiplex PCR. The sample holds roughly 62,000 clones, around 86% seen once. Sequencing was performed on CD4+ or CD8+ T cells sorted from blood, taken in a trial of the OX40 agonist ivuxolimab. These receptor sequences come from an adult with an advanced solid tumor such as melanoma, head and neck, liver or kidney cancer.

The rearrangement joins TRBV19 to TRBJ1-2; D gene unclear. In germline, CDR1 is LNHDA, CDR2 SQIVND (reference sequence). The CDR3 is 12 residues long. V lost 6 bases and J 4 bases, leaving 9 bases between the germline ends. The DNA for the CDR3 is TGTGCCAGTAGCCTAAGCGGCTATGGCTACACCTTC. This translates into CASSLSGYGYTF.

On this clone itself: The junction departs from germline at one end; a sequencing error may be responsible. The rearrangement joins TRBV7-7 to TRBJ2-3; D is unresolved. This CDR3 is built from 13 residues. From germline, CDR1 is SSHAT and CDR2 FNYEAQ (reference sequence). CDR3 sequence (DNA): TGTGCTAGCAGCTTATCGCCAGGAGATACGCAGTATTTT. Translating it yields CASSLSPGDTQYF.

The rearrangement joins TRBV18 to TRBJ1-4; D is possibly TRBD1 (6 bases). The germline gives CDR1 KGHSH, CDR2 LQKENI. Trimming took off 1 base at V and 6 bases at J, with 12 bases between the two ends. This CDR3 spans 15 amino acids. DNA for the CDR3: TGTGCCAGCTCACCACGACAGGCGCGGGATGAAAAACTGTTTTTT. Amino acid sequence: CASSPRQARDEKLFF.

This chain connects TRBV7-8 to TRBJ1-6; a weak D match, TRBD1 (5 bases). V shed 4 bases and J shed 9 bases, with 22 bases lying between them. CDR1 is SGHVS and CDR2 is FQNEAQ in the germline V gene. There are 17 residues in the CDR3. The CDR3 coding sequence is TGTGCCAGCAGCTCATACCAGGGAGGCGAAATAAGTTCACCCCTCCACTTT. It encodes CASSSYQGGEISSPLHF.

This sequence joins TRBV6-5 and TRBJ1-4, with TRBD1 as a possible D gene (5 bases). V shed 6 bases and J shed 1 base, with 9 bases lying between them. The length of the CDR3 is 14 residues. The germline CDR1 and CDR2 sequences are MNHEY and SVGAGI. The CDR3 sequence: CASSRDGTNEKLFF. The CDR3, as DNA: TGTGCCAGCAGCCGGGACGGAACTAATGAAAAACTGTTTTTT.

The chain recombines TRBV7-3 with TRBJ2-7; no clear D. The CDR3 totals 15 residues. Germline lookup yields CDR1 SGHTA and CDR2 FQGTGA. V lost 2 bases and J lost 2, with 13 bases in between. The chain's CDR3 is CASSLASSIPYEQYF. In DNA form, the CDR3 reads TGTGCCAGCAGCTTAGCGTCCTCGATCCCCTACGAGCAGTACTTC.

The V and J genes are TRBV11-3 and TRBJ1-6; unclear D gene. CDR3 length equals 14 residues. From germline, CDR1 is SGHNT and CDR2 YENEEA. The ends were cut back, 6 bases at V and 8 bases at J, with 14 bases in the middle. The CDR3 DNA is TGTGCCAGCAGTCCCCTCCGGGGTGATTCACCCCTCCACTTT. As protein: CASSPLRGDSPLHF.

The V and J genes are TRBV20-1 and TRBJ2-7, with D hard to call. Trimming left V 3 bases short and J 4 bases short, with 4 bases between. The CDR3 consists of 10 residues. Germline CDR1 is DFQATT and CDR2 is SNEGSKA (reference sequence). CDR3 residues: CSARRYEQYF. CDR3 coding DNA: TGCAGTGCTAGGCGGTACGAGCAGTACTTC.

The chain links TRBV6-6 to TRBJ2-5; TRBD1 is a possible D gene (6 bases). Germline values: CDR1 MNHNY, CDR2 SVGAGI (reference sequence). V was shortened by 8 bases and J by 5 bases, with 15 bases between the two germline ends. The length of the CDR3 is 13 residues. In DNA, the CDR3 is TGTGCCAGCGGACCTCAGGGGTGGGAGACCCAGTACTTC. Residues: CASGPQGWETQYF.

CDR3 amino acids: CASSLAGNQETQYF. The CDR3 nucleotides are TGTGCCAGCAGTCTAGCAGGGAATCAAGAGACCCAGTACTTC. The chain couples TRBV27 to TRBJ2-5; D is possibly TRBD1 or TRBD2 (5 bases each). Germline V lookup: CDR1 MNHEY, CDR2 SMNVEV (reference sequence). V dropped 5 bases and J dropped 2 bases, with 12 bases sitting between them. CDR3 length: 14 amino acids.

In its sample, this clone was seen once. The chain is built from TRBV7-2 and TRBJ2-7, with D perhaps being TRBD1 or TRBD2 (5 bases each). Trimming left V 5 bases short and J 3 bases short, with 11 bases between. Germline V lookup: CDR1 SGHTA, CDR2 FQGNSA. The CDR3 consists of 13 residues. The CDR3 region is CASSRLGVYEQYF. The CDR3 DNA reads as TGTGCCAGCAGCCGCCTGGGGGTCTACGAGCAGTACTTC.

The genes are TRBV4-3 and TRBJ2-3, with 8 nucleotides matching TRBD2. The CDR3 totals 15 residues. J was trimmed by 6 bases and V by 1 base; bases with no gene match: 6. Germline assignment: CDR1 LGHNA and CDR2 YSLEER. This CDR3 is CASSQVGGGFDTQYF. CDR3 coding DNA: TGCGCCAGCAGCCAAGTCGGGGGGGGATTTGATACGCAGTATTTT.

The CDR3 reads CASSYSADRGYEQYF. CDR3 coding DNA: TGTGCCAGCAGTTACTCAGCGGACAGGGGATACGAGCAGTACTTC. The chain combines TRBV6-5 with TRBJ2-7; 9 positions match TRBD1. The CDR3 totals 15 residues. V shed 0 bases and J 4 bases; nucleotides not matched to a gene: 4. Per the germline V gene, CDR1 is MNHEY and CDR2 is SVGAGI.

This clone has only a few counts. This rearrangement joins TRBV7-9 to TRBJ2-5, with D perhaps matching TRBD1 or TRBD2 (5 bases each). In germline, CDR1 is SEHNR, CDR2 FQNEAQ (reference sequence). The CDR3 has 15 amino acids. V gave up 5 bases and J gave up 2 bases, with 15 bases separating them. In DNA form, the CDR3 reads TGTGCCAGCAGCCCACCGGGACGGACGCAAGAGACCCAGTACTTC. It is translated as CASSPPGRTQETQYF.

V gene TRBV4-1 combines with J gene TRBJ2-5; D not certain. The J call could be wrong; TRBJ2-7 is a better fit for the DNA end. The germline CDR1 and CDR2 sequences are MGHRA and YSYEKL. The CDR3 loop spans 15 amino acids. In nucleotides, the CDR3 is TGCGCCAGCAGCCAAGAAGGGCATGGGAACCGCGAGCAGTACTTC. This codes for CASSQEGHGNREQYF.

This chain uses TRBV27 with TRBJ2-4; TRBD1 is a possible D gene (5 bases). V lost 4 bases and J 6 bases, leaving 16 bases between the germline ends. CDR3 size: 15 residues. Germline CDR1 MNHEY, CDR2 SMNVEV (reference sequence). The CDR3 loop reads CASSSPAHQGNIQYF. CDR3 DNA sequence: TGTGCCAGCAGTTCCCCCGCTCATCAGGGAAACATTCAGTACTTC.

This chain uses TRBV11-3 with TRBJ1-5, with no clear D. Trimming cost V 3 bases and J 3 bases, with 9 bases left between them. CDR3 size: 14 residues. Germline CDR1 and CDR2: SGHNT and YENEEA. CDR3 sequence reads: CASSLGGINQPQHF. CDR3 coding DNA: TGTGCCAGCAGCTTGGGAGGGATCAATCAGCCCCAGCATTTT.

This chain links TRBV7-9 with TRBJ2-1; 7 bases agree with TRBD2. Germline trimming cut 1 base from V and 9 bases from J; bases unmatched to any gene: 6. CDR3 size: 14 residues. Per the germline V gene, CDR1 is SEHNR and CDR2 is FQNEAQ (reference sequence). The DNA for the CDR3 is TGTGCCAGCAGCTTAGATCAGCGGGACGGTGAGCAGTTCTTC. Residues: CASSLDQRDGEQFF. The whole variable domain, filled in from reference TRBV7-9 and TRBJ2-1, reads DTGVSQNPRHKITKRGQNVTFRCDPISEHNRLYWYRQTLGQGPEFLTYFQNEAQLEKSRLLSDRFSAERPKGSFSTLEIQRTEQGDSAMYLCASSLDQRDGEQFFGPGTRLTVL.

The table lists this clone with a few counts. Other nucleotide sequences in the sample specify the same CDR3. This rearrangement joins TRBV4-2 to TRBJ2-1; D gene unclear. Between the trimmed V and J ends, which lost 2 bases and 6 bases, there was a span of 2 bases. CDR1 and CDR2 from the germline V gene are LGHNA and YNFKEQ. The CDR3 spans 11 residues. CDR3 DNA sequence: TGTGCCAGCAGCCAAAGCAATGAGCAGTTCTTC. Its protein product is CASSQSNEQFF.

The chain has TRBV28 and TRBJ2-7; 8 bases line up with TRBD2. Germline values: CDR1 MDHEN, CDR2 SYDVKM. Germline trimming cut 0 bases from V and 4 bases from J; bases unmatched to any gene: 8. The CDR3 has 16 residues. The CDR3 is CASSLWSGGSWYEQYF. CDR3 sequence (DNA): TGTGCCAGCAGTTTATGGTCGGGGGGGTCTTGGTACGAGCAGTACTTC.

The chain has TRBV2 and TRBJ1-5, with D possibly TRBD1 on 5 matching bases. Germline V gives CDR1 SNHLY, CDR2 FYNNEI. The V gene lost 2 bases and the J gene lost 5 bases, with 13 bases spanning the gap. The length of the CDR3 is 15 residues. The DNA for the CDR3 is TGTGCCAGCAGTGAAACCTCCCCAGGGTATCAGCCCCAGCATTTT. This gives the protein CASSETSPGYQPQHF.

This clone was found once. The rearrangement uses TRBV5-6 and TRBJ1-2; 7 positions agree with TRBD1. With V trimmed by 4 bases and J by 5 bases, 8 bases remained unmatched. The CDR3 length is 14 residues. CDR1 is SGHDT and CDR2 is YYEEEE in the germline V gene. The CDR3 region is CASSPIDRAYGYTF. The CDR3 bases are TGTGCCAGCAGCCCCATCGACAGGGCGTATGGCTACACCTTC. Based on the CDR3 plus reference TRBV5-6 and TRBJ1-2, the full variable domain is DAGVTQSPTHLIKTRGQQVTLRCSPKSGHDTVSWYQQALGQGPQFIFQYYEEEERQRGNFPDRFSGHQFPNYSSELNVNALLLGDSALYLCASSPIDRAYGYTFGSGTRLTVV.

The chain joins TRBV30 to TRBJ2-1; 15 bases line up with TRBD2. Germline CDR1 is GTSNPN and CDR2 is SVGIG (reference sequence). This CDR3 has 15 residues. V gave up 3 bases and J gave up 10 bases; unmatched junction bases: 7. The CDR3 DNA reads as TGTGCCTGGAGCCGGGGACTAGCGGGGGGAGGAGAGCAGTTCTTC. Protein: CAWSRGLAGGGEQFF.

V and J are TRBV6-6 and TRBJ2-7; D uncertain. The CDR3 has 14 amino acids. Looked up from germline, CDR1 is MNHNY and CDR2 is SVGAGI (reference sequence). V lost 6 bases and J 3 bases, leaving 15 bases between the germline ends. CDR3 bases: TGTGCCAGCAGCCGCGAGTCCTTTAACTACGAGCAGTACTTC. It encodes CASSRESFNYEQYF.

The chain joins TRBV18 to TRBJ1-2; unclear D gene. CDR1 KGHSH and CDR2 LQKENI come from the germline V gene. Trimming stripped 3 bases from V and 0 bases from J, with 11 bases between. The CDR3 contains 15 residues. CDR3 sequence: CASSPVTLPNYGYTF. DNA of the CDR3: TGTGCCAGCTCACCGGTGACCCTCCCTAACTATGGCTACACCTTC.